Listed here is a single TCR beta chain. Its target is not known. Antigen-specific CD4+ T cells were first expanded with viral peptide pools by the ViraFEST assay and only then sequenced. Culture proceeded for approximately 9 days, and CD4+ T cells were then isolated. Vaccine administered to participants consisted of two doses of either BNT162b2 or mRNA-1273. Only in-frame clones appear in the TCRdb table, and some are missing; sequencing was by immunoSEQ multiplex PCR. The sample shows 15,000 to 20,000 clones, 76% of them seen only once. V was shortened by 0 bases and J by 1 base, with 5 bases between the two germline ends. This CDR3 has 14 amino acids. Looked up from germline, CDR1 is KGHDR and CDR2 is SFDVKD. These data belong to a study of vaccination effects on CD4 cells after COVID-19.

Material: CD4+ T cells from PBMCs cultured with HCoV-NL63 spike peptides, obtained after COVID-19 vaccination. V usage is TRBV24-1 and J usage is TRBJ1-1; possible D gene TRBD1, 5 bases. This TCR was sampled from a human donor who received a COVID-19 vaccine. The CDR3 protein is CATSDLGGNTEAFF. In DNA, the CDR3 is TGTGCCACCAGTGATTTGGGGGGGAACACTGAAGCTTTCTTT.